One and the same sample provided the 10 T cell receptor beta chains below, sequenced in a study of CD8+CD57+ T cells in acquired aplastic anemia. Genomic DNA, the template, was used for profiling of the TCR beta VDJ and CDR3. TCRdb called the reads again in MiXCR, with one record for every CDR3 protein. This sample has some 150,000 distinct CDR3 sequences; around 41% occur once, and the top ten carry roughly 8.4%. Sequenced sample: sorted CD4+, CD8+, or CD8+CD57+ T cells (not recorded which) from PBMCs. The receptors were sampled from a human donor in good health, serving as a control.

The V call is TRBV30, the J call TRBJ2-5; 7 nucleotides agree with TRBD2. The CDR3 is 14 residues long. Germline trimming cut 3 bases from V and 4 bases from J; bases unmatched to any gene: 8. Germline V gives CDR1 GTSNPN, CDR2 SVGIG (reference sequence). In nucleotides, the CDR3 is TGTGCCTGGAGCCCGGGTCTAGCGGTAGAGACCCAGTACTTC. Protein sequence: CAWSPGLAVETQYF.

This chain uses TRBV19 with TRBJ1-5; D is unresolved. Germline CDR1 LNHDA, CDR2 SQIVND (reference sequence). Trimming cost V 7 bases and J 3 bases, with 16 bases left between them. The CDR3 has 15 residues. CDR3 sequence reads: CASNLPGLHNQPQHF. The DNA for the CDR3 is TGTGCCAGTAACCTCCCGGGCCTCCACAATCAGCCCCAGCATTTT.

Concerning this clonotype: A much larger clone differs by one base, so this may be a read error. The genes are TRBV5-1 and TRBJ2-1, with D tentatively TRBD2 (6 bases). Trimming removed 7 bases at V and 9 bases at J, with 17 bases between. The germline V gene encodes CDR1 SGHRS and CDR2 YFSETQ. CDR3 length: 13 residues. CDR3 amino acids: CASGWDWGSEQFF. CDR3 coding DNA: TGCGCCAGCGGCTGGGACTGGGGGAGTGAGCAGTTCTTC.

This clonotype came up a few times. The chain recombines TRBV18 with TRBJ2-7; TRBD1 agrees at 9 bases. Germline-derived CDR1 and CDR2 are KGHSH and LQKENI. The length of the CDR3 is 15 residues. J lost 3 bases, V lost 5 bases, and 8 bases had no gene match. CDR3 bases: TGTGCCAGCTCAGAGGGGACAGGGTTTCTCTACGAGCAGTACTTC. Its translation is CASSEGTGFLYEQYF. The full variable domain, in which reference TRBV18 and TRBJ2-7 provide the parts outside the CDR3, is NAGVMQNPRHLVRRRGQEARLRCSPMKGHSHVYWYRQLPEEGLKFMVYLQKENIIDESGMPKERFSAEFPKEGPSILRIQQVVRGDSAAYFCASSEGTGFLYEQYFGPGTRLTVT.

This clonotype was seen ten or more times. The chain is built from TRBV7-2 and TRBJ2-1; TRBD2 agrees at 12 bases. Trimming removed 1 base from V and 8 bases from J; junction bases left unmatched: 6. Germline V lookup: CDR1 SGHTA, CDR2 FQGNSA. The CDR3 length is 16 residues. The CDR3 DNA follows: TGTGCCAGCAGCTTAGTGAGGCTAGCGGGGGGGGATGAGCAGTTCTTC. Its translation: CASSLVRLAGGDEQFF.

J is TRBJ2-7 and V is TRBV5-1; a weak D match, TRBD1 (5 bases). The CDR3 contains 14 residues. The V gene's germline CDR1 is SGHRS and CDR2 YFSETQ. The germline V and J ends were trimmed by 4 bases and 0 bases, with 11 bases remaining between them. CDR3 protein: CASSGQGTSYEQYF. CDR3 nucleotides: TGCGCCAGCAGCGGCCAGGGAACCTCCTACGAGCAGTACTTC.

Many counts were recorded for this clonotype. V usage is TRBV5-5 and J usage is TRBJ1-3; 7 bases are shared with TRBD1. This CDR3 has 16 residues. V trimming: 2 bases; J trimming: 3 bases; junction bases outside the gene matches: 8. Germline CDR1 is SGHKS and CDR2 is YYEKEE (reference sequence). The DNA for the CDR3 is TGTGCCAGCAGCTTCCTGGGAGGGGGCAGTGGAAACACCATATATTTT. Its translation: CASSFLGGGSGNTIYF.

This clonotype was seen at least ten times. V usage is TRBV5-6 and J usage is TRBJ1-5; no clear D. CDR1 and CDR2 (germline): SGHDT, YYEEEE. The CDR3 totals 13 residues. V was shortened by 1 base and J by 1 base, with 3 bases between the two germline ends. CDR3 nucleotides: TGTGCCAGCAGCTTGACAAGCAATCAGCCCCAGCATTTT. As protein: CASSLTSNQPQHF.

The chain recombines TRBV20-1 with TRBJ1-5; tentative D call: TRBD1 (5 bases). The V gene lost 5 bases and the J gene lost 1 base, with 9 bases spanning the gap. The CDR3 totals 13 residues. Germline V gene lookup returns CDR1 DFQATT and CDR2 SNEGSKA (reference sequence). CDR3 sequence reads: CSAWQGSNQPQHF. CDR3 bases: TGCAGTGCTTGGCAGGGAAGCAATCAGCCCCAGCATTTT.

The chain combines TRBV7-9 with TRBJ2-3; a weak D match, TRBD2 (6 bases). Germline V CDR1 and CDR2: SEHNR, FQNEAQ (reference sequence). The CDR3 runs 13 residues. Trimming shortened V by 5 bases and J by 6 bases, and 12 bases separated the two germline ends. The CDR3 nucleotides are TGTGCCAGCAGCCGCTGGGGGGTGGATACGCAGTATTTT. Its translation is CASSRWGVDTQYF. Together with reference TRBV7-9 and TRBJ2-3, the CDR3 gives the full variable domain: DTGVSQNPRHKITKRGQNVTFRCDPISEHNRLYWYRQTLGQGPEFLTYFQNEAQLEKSRLLSDRFSAERPKGSFSTLEIQRTEQGDSAMYLCASSRWGVDTQYFGPGTRLTVL.